The sequence of this T cell receptor beta chain was determined in a study of post-analysis software for immune sequencing data. Study overall: In terms of disease course, relapsing-remitting, secondary progressive and progressive-relapsing multiple sclerosis were included.

Per germline, CDR1 SGHRS and CDR2 YFSETQ. The CDR3 is made up of 16 amino acids. V dropped 0 bases and J dropped 4 bases, with 16 bases sitting between them. Built from TCR beta cDNA, the libraries had unique molecular identifiers in them. Input populations of roughly 0.95 to 10 million T cells gave rise to some 500,000 cDNA molecules. TCRdb itself ran the PCR reads through MiXCR, one entry per CDR3 protein. In the table there are a few hundred thousand distinct CDR3 sequences, roughly 38% of which are singletons. On this clonotype itself: Antigen specificity is unknown.

Study observations and caveats: Multiple sclerosis patients had significantly lower normalized Chao1 diversity than controls. About 5 TRBV segments occurring more often in patients than controls included TRBV5-6, TRBV5-1 and TRBV20-1.

Sample: blood. The rearrangement links TRBV5-1 to TRBJ2-5, with D possibly called TRBD1 or TRBD2 (5 bases each). This sequence was found in a girl aged 2-10 years with multiple sclerosis. The CDR3 DNA reads TGCGCCAGCAGCTTGGCCCCGGGACGGCAGATAGAGACCCAGTACTTC. As protein: CASSLAPGRQIETQYF.